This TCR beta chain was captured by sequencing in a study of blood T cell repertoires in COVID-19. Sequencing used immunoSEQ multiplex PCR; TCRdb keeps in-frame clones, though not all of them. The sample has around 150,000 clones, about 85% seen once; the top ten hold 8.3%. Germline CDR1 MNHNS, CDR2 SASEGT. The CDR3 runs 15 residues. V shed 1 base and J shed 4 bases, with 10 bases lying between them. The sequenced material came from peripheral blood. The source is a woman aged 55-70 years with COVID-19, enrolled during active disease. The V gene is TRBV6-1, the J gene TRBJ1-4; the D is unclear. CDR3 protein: CASSEVGSNNEKLFF. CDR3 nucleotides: TGTGCCAGCAGTGAAGTGGGCAGTAATAATGAAAAACTGTTTTTT.